This T cell receptor (beta chain) was retrieved from a study of T cells after yellow fever vaccination (dated by TCRdb to the late 2010s). In terms of the full investigation: Libraries from fractions with low cell numbers were prepared with the SMART-Seq v4 Ultra Low Input RNA kit. Bulk TCR alpha and beta repertoires were sequenced longitudinally to track T-cell clones before and after primary and booster YFV17D yellow fever vaccination. Two healthy male donors made up the cohort, one aged 18 to 30 years and the other aged 30 to 39 years. Blood was drawn at multiple timepoints before and after primary and secondary immunization, with bulk PBMC replicates and cell subsets isolated.

In its sample, this clonotype was seen a few times. The antigen it binds to is not known. No base-level quality is on record; no much larger clone is a single base apart. TCR cDNA was synthesized by 5'RACE template switching, through which a universal primer site and unique molecular identifiers were introduced. cDNA synthesis was primed from both the TCR alpha and TCR beta constant segments. Libraries were amplified in two PCR steps, with sample barcodes and sequencing adapters added in the second step. Sequencing of libraries was performed on Illumina HiSeq 2500 (2x100 bp) or NovaSeq (2x150 bp). Turning to the authors' computational methods: MIGEC handled demultiplexing of reads and collapsing into UMI consensus sequences, while MiXCR performed V(D)J alignment. Vaccine-responding clonotypes were defined with edgeR using replicate PBMC samples, requiring FDR below 0.01 and a log2 fold change above 5 up to day 15. CD4 or CD8 identity was assigned to each bulk clonotype according to whether the clonotype was present at higher abundance in the sequenced CD4 repertoire or the sequenced CD8 repertoire. TCRdb reanalyzed the raw reads on its own, using fastp at Q25 for trimming and MiXCR for clone calling, and kept in-frame beta chains. Rows merge per CDR3 protein into single entries with the most common DNA and genes. TCRdb, not the authors, supplied the V and J calls. The sample has about 630,000 distinct CDR3 sequences on record, 12% of them singletons. Together, the top ten hold about 15% of the sample.

This specimen's treatment or condition label, per the study, means: live attenuated yellow fever vaccine strain. At each blood-draw timepoint, two biological replicates of bulk PBMCs were obtained. PBMCs were isolated from peripheral blood using a standard Ficoll-Paque protocol. TriZol was used to extract RNA from bulk PBMCs, from CD4 and CD8 fractions, and from dextramer-positive and dextramer-negative fractions. Results and caveats for the whole study, not just this receptor: Compared with the primary T-cell response, the secondary T-cell response was weaker but faster, peaking on day 5 rather than day 15. FACS-sorted repertoires could contain abundant contaminating clonotypes from the bulk population, so computational filtering was required. After the booster, most of the clones that had expanded following primary vaccination were detected again (roughly 97% of CD4 and around 90% of CD8), which suggests that memory was broadly maintained. A small share of clonotypes was detected in both CD4 and CD8 compartments, with the overlap likely arising from convergent recombination. The study included only two donors, which limits how far the findings can be generalized.

The CDR3 contains 14 residues, cysteine and phenylalanine counted. Only the CDR3 DNA is retained, 42 bases long and in frame from the first base. The germline V gene yields SGHDT for CDR1 and YYEEEE for CDR2. The trim is 3 bases for V and 12 bases for J, with a gap of 21 bases between the germline ends. This sequence originates from a man aged 30 to 45 who received the YFV17D yellow fever vaccine. The rearranged segments are TRBV5-6 and TRBJ1-2, with no reliable assignment of the D segment. The sequences come from PBMCs, collected on the day of the yellow fever booster vaccination. This receptor has the CDR3 CASSSPGAFVRDTF. The nucleotide sequence is given as TGTGCCAGCAGCTCTCCGGGAGCTTTCGTAAGGGACACCTTC.